This T cell receptor (beta chain) was found in a study of blood T cell repertoires in COVID-19. Cohort 3 recovery required two negative PCRs, clearance, or symptom resolution. The protocol was immunoSEQ multiplex PCR, while the TCRdb copy is restricted to in-frame clones and leaves out a portion. The sample comprises roughly 280,000 clones, roughly nine tenths of which are singletons, and around 3% rests with the top ten. The V gene end was trimmed by 4 bases and the J gene end by 7 bases; junction bases not matched to a gene: 7. CDR1 and CDR2 from the germline V gene are LNHDA and SQIVND (reference sequence). The CDR3 has 14 amino acids.

This clonotype was obtained from a woman between 50 and 59 years old who had recovered from COVID-19. Material for sequencing was PBMCs or T cells enriched from blood (not recorded which). This chain connects TRBV19 to TRBJ2-3, with 8 bases matching TRBD2. CDR3 loop: CASSTREGRYTQYF. Here the CDR3 DNA reads TGTGCCAGTAGTACCCGGGAGGGCCGGTATACGCAGTATTTT.